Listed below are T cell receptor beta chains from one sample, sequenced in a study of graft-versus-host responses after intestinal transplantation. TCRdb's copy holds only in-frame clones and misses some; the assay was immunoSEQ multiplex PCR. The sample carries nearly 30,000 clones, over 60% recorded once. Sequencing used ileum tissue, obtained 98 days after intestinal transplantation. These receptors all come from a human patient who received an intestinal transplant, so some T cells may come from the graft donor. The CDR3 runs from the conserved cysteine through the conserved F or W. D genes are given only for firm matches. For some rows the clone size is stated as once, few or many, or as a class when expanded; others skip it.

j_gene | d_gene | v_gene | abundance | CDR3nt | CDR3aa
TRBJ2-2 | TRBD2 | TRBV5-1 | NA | TGCGCCAGCAGCCCGACTAGCGGGGGACCACAAGGGGAGCTGTTTTTT | CASSPTSGGPQGELFF
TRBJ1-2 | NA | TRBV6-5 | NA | TGTGCCAGCGGAGGGGGAAGTGGAGGTGGCTACACCTTC | CASGGGSGGGYTF
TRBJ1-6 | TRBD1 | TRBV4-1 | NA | TGCGCCAGCAGCCTCTCCTATGCGGGACAGGCAATCTATAATTCACCCCTCCACTTT | CASSLSYAGQAIYNSPLHF
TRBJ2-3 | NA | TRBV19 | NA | TGTGCCAGCACCCGGGCTAGCACAGATACGCAGTATTTT | CASTRASTDTQYF
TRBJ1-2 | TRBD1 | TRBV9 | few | TGTGCCAGCAGCGTTGCAGGGGGCATCTATGGCTACACCTTC | CASSVAGGIYGYTF
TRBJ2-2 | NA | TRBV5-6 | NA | TGTGCCAGCAGTTTTCTCAGGGACACCGGGGAGCTGTTTTTT | CASSFLRDTGELFF
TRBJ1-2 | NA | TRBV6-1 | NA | TGTGCCATCAGGAGGCGAGCTAACTATGGCTACACCTTC | CAIRRRANYGYTF
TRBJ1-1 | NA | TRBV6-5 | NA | TGTGCCAGCAGCCTAGGGGGTCAGCAAGCTTTCTTT | CASSLGGQQAFF
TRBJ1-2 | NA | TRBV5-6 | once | TGTGCCAGCAGCTTTGACAGGTTAAACTATGGCTACACCTTC | CASSFDRLNYGYTF
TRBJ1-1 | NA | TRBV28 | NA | TGTGCCAGCAGCTATATTAGAGGGGACACTGAAGCTTTCTTT | CASSYIRGDTEAFF
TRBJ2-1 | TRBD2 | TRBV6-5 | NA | TGTGCCAGCAGCCTGGCGGGGGGGCCAAACAATGAGCAGTTCTTC | CASSLAGGPNNEQFF
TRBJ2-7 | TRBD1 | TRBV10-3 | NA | TGTGCCATCAGTAACTGGGACAGTTACTACGAGCAGTACTTC | CAISNWDSYYEQYF
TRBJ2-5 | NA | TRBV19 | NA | TGTGCCAGTAGTCCGGATCTGTACCAAGAGACCCAGTACTTC | CASSPDLYQETQYF
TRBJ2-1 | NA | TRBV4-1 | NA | TGCGCCAGCAGCCAAGTGGGTAATGAGCAGTTCTTC | CASSQVGNEQFF
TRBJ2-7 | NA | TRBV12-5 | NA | TGTGCTAGTGGGGAGAACTACGAGCAGTACTTC | CASGENYEQYF
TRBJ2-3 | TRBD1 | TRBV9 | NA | TGTGCCAGCAGGGGGGACAGGGGTAACGCAGATACGCAGTATTTT | CASRGDRGNADTQYF
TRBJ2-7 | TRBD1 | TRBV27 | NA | TGTGCCAGCAGACGACAGGGGGGGAACTACGAGCAGTACTTC | CASRRQGGNYEQYF
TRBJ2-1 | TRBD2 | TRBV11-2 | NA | TGTGCCAGCAGCCGCGGGGGGGCCTCCTACAATGAGCAGTTCTTC | CASSRGGASYNEQFF
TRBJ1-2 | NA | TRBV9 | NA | TGTGCCAGCAGCCCGTCTGAGCTATCCGGCTATGGCTACACCTTC | CASSPSELSGYGYTF
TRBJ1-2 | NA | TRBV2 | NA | TGTGCCAGCAGTGAGGGGTATGGCTACACCTTC | CASSEGYGYTF
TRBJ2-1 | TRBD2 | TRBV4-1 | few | TGCGCCAGCAGCCAAGACCCCCCCCTAGCGGGGGGCTCTCATGAGCAGTTCTTC | CASSQDPPLAGGSHEQFF
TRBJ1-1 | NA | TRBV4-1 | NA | TGCGCCAGCAGCCAAGACTCGGTGGCAGCGAACACTGAAGCTTTCTTT | CASSQDSVAANTEAFF
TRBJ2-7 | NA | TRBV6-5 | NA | TGTGCCAGCAGCTCCCGCCGCTACGAGCAGTACTTC | CASSSRRYEQYF
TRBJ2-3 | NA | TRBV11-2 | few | TGTGCCAGCAACAGACTAGAGGGAGATACGCAGTATTTT | CASNRLEGDTQYF
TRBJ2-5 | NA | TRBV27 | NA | TGTGCCAGCAGTTTATCTGGACAGCAAGAGACCCAGTACTTC | CASSLSGQQETQYF
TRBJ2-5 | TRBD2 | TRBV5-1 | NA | TGCGCCAGCAGCCTGGTCGCTAGCGGGGGGGATTTACAAGAGACCCAGTACTTC | CASSLVASGGDLQETQYF
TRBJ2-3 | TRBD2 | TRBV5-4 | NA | TGTGCCAGCAGCTTGGCTAGCGGGGGGGCAGATACGCAGTATTTT | CASSLASGGADTQYF
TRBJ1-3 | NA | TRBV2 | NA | TGTGCCAGCATCCGATTGGGGGACGGAAACACCATATATTTT | CASIRLGDGNTIYF
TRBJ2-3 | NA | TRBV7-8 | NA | TGTGCCAGCAGCTTAGCGGGCTGGACAGATACGCAGTATTTT | CASSLAGWTDTQYF
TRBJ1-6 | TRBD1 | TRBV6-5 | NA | TGTGCCAGCAGACCCGGACAGGGGCGCTCACCCCTCCACTTT | CASRPGQGRSPLHF
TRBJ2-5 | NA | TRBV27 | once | TGTGCCAGCAGTTCCACTCGTTCGGAAAAAGAGACCCAGTACTTC | CASSSTRSEKETQYF
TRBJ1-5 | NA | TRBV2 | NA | TGTGCCAGCAGTCCCCTAGGGAATAGCAATCAGCCCCAGCATTTT | CASSPLGNSNQPQHF
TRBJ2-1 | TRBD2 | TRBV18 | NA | TGTGCCAGCTCACCACCTACCGGGGGGGCCTGGGGTGAGCAGTTCTTC | CASSPPTGGAWGEQFF
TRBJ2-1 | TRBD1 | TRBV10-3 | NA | TGTGCCATCAGTGAGCAGGGGGATGAGCAGTTCTTC | CAISEQGDEQFF
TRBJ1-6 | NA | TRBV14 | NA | TGTGCCAGCAGCCTTCGGGATGGGTCACCCCTCCACTTT | CASSLRDGSPLHF
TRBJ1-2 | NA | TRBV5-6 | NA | TGTGCCAGCAGCTTGGCCCTTGGGAACTATGGCTACACCTTC | CASSLALGNYGYTF
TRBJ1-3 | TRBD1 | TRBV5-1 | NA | TGCGCCAGCAGCTTAAGAGGGACAGGGACTGGAAACACCATATATTTT | CASSLRGTGTGNTIYF
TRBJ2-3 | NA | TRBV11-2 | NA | TGTGCCAGCAGCTTCGCCGCGGGGACAGCTACTAGCACAGATACGCAGTATTTT | CASSFAAGTATSTDTQYF
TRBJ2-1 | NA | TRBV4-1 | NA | TGCGCCAGCAGCCAAGATCGGGACGTCTACTCCTACAATGAGCAGTTCTTC | CASSQDRDVYSYNEQFF
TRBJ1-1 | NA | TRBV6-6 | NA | TGTGCCAGCAGCCGGGACATTAGCACTGAAGCTTTCTTT | CASSRDISTEAFF
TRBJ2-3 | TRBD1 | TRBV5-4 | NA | TGTGCCAGCAGCTTCGGACAGGGGACAGATACGCAGTATTTT | CASSFGQGTDTQYF
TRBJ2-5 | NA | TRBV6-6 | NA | TGTGCCAGCAGAGGGCTCTCGGAGACCCAGTACTTC | CASRGLSETQYF
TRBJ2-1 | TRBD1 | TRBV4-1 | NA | TGCGCCAGCAGCCAATTACCGGGACAGGGGTTCAATGAGCAGTTCTTC | CASSQLPGQGFNEQFF
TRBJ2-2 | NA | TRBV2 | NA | TGTGCCAGCAGCGTCGCGGTCTACGGGGCCCGCGACACCGGGGAGCTGTTTTTT | CASSVAVYGARDTGELFF
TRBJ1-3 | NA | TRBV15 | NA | TGTGCCACCAGCAGAGATTCCGCAGGGCCGATTAACCTGGGAAACACCATATATTTT | CATSRDSAGPINLGNTIYF
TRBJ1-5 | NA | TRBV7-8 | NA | TGTGCCAGCAGCTTGTTAGACGGGACACCCTATCAGCCCCAGCATTTT | CASSLLDGTPYQPQHF
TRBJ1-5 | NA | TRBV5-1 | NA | TGCGCCAGCAGCTTGGGAAACAGGGTAGAGCCCCAGCATTTT | CASSLGNRVEPQHF
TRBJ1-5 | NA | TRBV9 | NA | TGTGCCAGCAGCCCCCAGGGTGGAGGTCAGCCCCAGCATTTT | CASSPQGGGQPQHF
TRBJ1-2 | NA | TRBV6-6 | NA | TGTGCCAGCAGTTACGGGGGTGGGGATGGCTACACCTTC | CASSYGGGDGYTF
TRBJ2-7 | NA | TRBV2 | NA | TGTGCCAGCAGGACGGACAGGGAGGGGTACGAGCAGTACTTC | CASRTDREGYEQYF
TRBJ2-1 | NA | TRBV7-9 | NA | TGCGCCAGCAGCTTATCGCGTTACGGGTCGCAGTTCTTC | CASSLSRYGSQFF
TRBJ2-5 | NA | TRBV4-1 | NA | TGTGCCAGCAGCCAGGACTGGGGTCAAGAGACCCAGTACTTC | CASSQDWGQETQYF
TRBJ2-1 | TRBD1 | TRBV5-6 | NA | TGTGCCAGCAGCTTGGGGACAGGATCCTACAATGAGCAGTTCTTC | CASSLGTGSYNEQFF
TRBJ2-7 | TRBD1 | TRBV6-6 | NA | TGTGCCAGCAGTGACGGGACAGGGGGGAGGTACGAGCAGTACTTC | CASSDGTGGRYEQYF
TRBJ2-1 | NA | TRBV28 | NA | TGTGCCAGCAGTCCGGGCAGGGGCCTTTACAATGAGCAGTTCTTC | CASSPGRGLYNEQFF